These 27 T cell receptor beta chains came from one sample sequenced in a study of T cells after yellow fever vaccination. TCRdb ran MiXCR on the 5' RACE reads and lists one entry per CDR3 protein. In the table there are around 340,000 distinct CDR3 sequences, around 12% of which are singletons. Sequencing used CD4+ T cells sorted from PBMCs, obtained 15 days after the yellow fever booster vaccination. The receptors stem from a young man who received the YFV17D yellow fever vaccine.

The chain couples TRBV27 to TRBJ2-3; 7 bases are shared with TRBD1. This CDR3 spans 14 amino acids. The germline V gene has CDR1 MNHEY and CDR2 SMNVEV (reference sequence). V lost 4 bases and J lost 2; bases outside the gene matches: 3. CDR3 protein: CASSWDRDTDTQYF. The DNA of the CDR3 is TGTGCCAGCAGTTGGGACAGAGACACAGATACGCAGTATTTT.

CDR3 protein: CASSERSLASSTQYF. Written as DNA, the CDR3 is TGTGCCAGCAGTGAAAGGTCTCTAGCAAGCAGTACGCAGTATTTT. The chain couples TRBV2 to TRBJ2-3, with a weak D call TRBD2 (5 bases). The V gene lost 2 bases and the J gene lost 8 bases, with 17 bases spanning the gap. The CDR3 sequence is 15 residues long. Germline V gene data show CDR1 as SNHLY and CDR2 as FYNNEI. Drawing the rest from reference TRBV2 and TRBJ2-3, the complete variable domain is EPEVTQTPSHQVTQMGQEVILRCVPISNHLYFYWYRQILGQKVEFLVSFYNNEISEKSEIFDDQFSVERPDGSNFTLKIRSTKLEDSAMYFCASSERSLASSTQYFGPGTRLTVL.

The V and J genes are TRBV11-2 and TRBJ2-5; no clear D. The V gene lost 1 base and the J gene lost 0 bases, with 12 bases spanning the gap. The CDR3 is 16 residues long. Germline values: CDR1 SGHAT, CDR2 FQNNGV. Here the CDR3 DNA reads TGTGCCAGCAGCTTAGCCCTAACTGGGTACCAAGAGACCCAGTACTTC. This gives the protein CASSLALTGYQETQYF.

This clonotype occurred many times. The rearrangement joins TRBV15 to TRBJ2-4; D unresolved. The CDR3 totals 13 residues. V was trimmed by 0 bases and J by 8 bases, leaving 8 bases between them. Germline CDR1 reads LNHNV; CDR2 reads YYDKDF (reference sequence). Written as DNA, the CDR3 is TGTGCCACCAGCAGAGATCCGGCAGACATTCAGTACTTC. It encodes CATSRDPADIQYF.

This clonotype was recorded a few times. This chain uses TRBV7-2 with TRBJ2-2; D remains unclear. Germline V gene lookup returns CDR1 SGHTA and CDR2 FQGNSA. The CDR3 loop spans 16 amino acids. V shed 2 bases and J shed 4 bases, with 14 bases lying between them. This chain's CDR3 is CASSLLGQTITGELFF. DNA of the CDR3: TGTGCCAGCAGCTTATTAGGGCAGACGATCACCGGGGAGCTGTTTTTT. Looking up the rest from reference TRBV7-2 and TRBJ2-2 gives the full variable domain: GAGVSQSPSNKVTEKGKDVELRCDPISGHTALYWYRQSLGQGLEFLIYFQGNSAPDKSGLPSDRFSAERTGGSVSTLTIQRTQQEDSAVYLCASSLLGQTITGELFFGEGSRLTVL.

The CDR3 region has the DNA TGTGCCAGTAGCACCGGGACTAGCGGGGACTACGAGCAGTACGTC. Its protein is CASSTGTSGDYEQYV. The gene calls are TRBV19 and TRBJ2-7; 13 nucleotides line up with TRBD2. This CDR3 is 15 amino acids long. Germline CDR1 is LNHDA and CDR2 is SQIVND (reference sequence). The junction had 5 bases not matched to a gene; V was cut back by 6 bases and J by 3 bases.

The J gene is TRBJ2-2, the V gene TRBV7-2, with TRBD1 matching 7 bases. With V trimmed by 8 bases and J by 3 bases, 6 bases remained unmatched. The CDR3 length is 14 residues. Per germline, CDR1 SGHTA and CDR2 FQGNSA. The CDR3 sequence is CASHSTGYTGELFF. The CDR3 DNA is TGTGCCAGCCACTCGACAGGGTACACCGGGGAGCTGTTTTTT.

The table lists this clonotype with a few counts. This chain links TRBV24-1 with TRBJ1-2; D remains ambiguous. From germline, CDR1 is KGHDR and CDR2 SFDVKD. V was cut by 6 bases and J by 2 bases, with 15 bases left in between. This CDR3 region has 15 residues. In DNA form, the CDR3 reads TGTGCCACCAGTCCCCGGGGAGGACCGAACTATGGCTACACCTTC. Translated: CATSPRGGPNYGYTF.

For this clonotype: Relative to the germline gene, one junction end is altered; a read error may explain this. The genes are TRBV5-6 and TRBJ2-5; 7 nucleotides line up with TRBD2. Germline values: CDR1 SGHDT, CDR2 YYEEEE. The CDR3 is made up of 15 amino acids. The DNA for the CDR3 is TGTGCCAGCTGCTTGGGTCCAGGGAGGGATGAGACCCAGTACTTC. Translation: CASCLGPGRDETQYF.

This clonotype was detected only a few times. The chain combines TRBV5-1 with TRBJ2-5; TRBD2 might be the D (5 bases). Trimming cost V 4 bases and J 5 bases, with 12 bases left between them. This CDR3 has 13 residues. Germline V gives CDR1 SGHRS, CDR2 YFSETQ. CDR3 sequence reads: CASSGGPGETQYF. The DNA for the CDR3 is TGCGCCAGCAGCGGCGGGCCGGGGGAGACCCAGTACTTC.

This clonotype was seen a handful of times. V gene TRBV7-8 combines with J gene TRBJ2-7; TRBD1 agrees at 7 bases. Losses at the gene ends were 4 bases for V and 2 bases for J; bases not matched to a gene: 2. The CDR3 is 13 residues long. CDR1 is SGHVS and CDR2 is FQNEAQ in the germline V gene. The CDR3 loop is CASSWDRAYEQYF. As DNA, the CDR3 is TGTGCCAGCAGCTGGGACAGAGCCTACGAGCAGTACTTC.

This chain joins TRBV28 and TRBJ2-7; D may match TRBD1 or TRBD2 (5 bases each). The germline V gene encodes CDR1 MDHEN and CDR2 SYDVKM. The CDR3 totals 15 residues. Trimming cost V 8 bases and J 2 bases, with 19 bases left between them. This CDR3 is CASSPGGGGTYEQYV. In DNA, the CDR3 is TGTGCCAGCTCTCCTGGGGGTGGGGGTACCTACGAGCAGTACGTC.

This clonotype was observed a few times. One junction end does not reproduce the germline sequence, and a read error may be involved. The chain combines TRBV7-2 with TRBJ2-1; 16 nucleotides match TRBD2. The germline V gene has CDR1 SGHTA and CDR2 FQGNSA. The CDR3 totals 14 residues. The CDR3 DNA reads as TGTGCCAGCAGCTTCCCGGGACTAGCGGGGGGGCCGATCTTC. This translates into CASSFPGLAGGPIF.

In regard to this clonotype: The DNA is omitted, as the CDR3 cannot be located on it reliably, and the CDR3 follows TCRdb's listing. The CDR3 loop reads CSAFSGTEDRRNIVGTGSSVF. This chain uses TRBV20-1 with TRBJ2-5; TRBD1 reflects the table's D call only, with no check against the DNA. Per germline, CDR1 DFQATT and CDR2 SNEGSKA (reference sequence). The CDR3 is 21 amino acids long, termini counted.

This clonotype has just a few counts. This chain joins TRBV25-1 and TRBJ2-3; the D is unclear. There are 16 residues in the CDR3. V was cut by 5 bases and J by 0 bases, with 15 bases left in between. Germline CDR1 and CDR2: MGHDK and SYGVNS. The CDR3 region is CASSTKGTLSTDTQYF. CDR3 bases: TGTGCCAGCAGTACCAAAGGTACCCTTAGCACAGATACGCAGTATTTT.

Many counts were recorded for this clonotype. This rearrangement joins TRBV20-1 to TRBJ2-5; the D is unclear. CDR1 and CDR2 (germline): DFQATT, SNEGSKA (reference sequence). V lost 0 bases and J 5 bases, leaving 7 bases between the germline ends. The CDR3 contains 12 residues. The CDR3 nucleotides are TGCAGTGCTAGAGATCGCGGTGAGACCCAGTACTTC. Translated, it gives CSARDRGETQYF.

This chain connects TRBV7-2 to TRBJ1-1; no clear D. With 4 bases removed from V and 1 base from J, the gap between germline ends came to 10 bases. From germline, CDR1 is SGHTA and CDR2 FQGNSA. This CDR3 has 14 amino acids. CDR3 protein: CASSSNGENTEAFF. In DNA form, the CDR3 reads TGTGCCAGCAGCTCGAACGGAGAGAACACTGAAGCTTTCTTT.

This chain connects TRBV12-3 or TRBV12-4 to TRBJ2-7; possibly TRBD1 for D (6 bases). V was clipped by 6 bases and J by 4 bases, with 13 bases between them. CDR3 length equals 13 residues. The CDR3: CASSPQGLYEQYF. DNA of the CDR3: TGTGCCAGCAGCCCACAGGGTTTGTACGAGCAGTACTTC.

The chain joins TRBV7-9 to TRBJ2-3; D is undetermined. V gave up 2 bases and J gave up 2 bases, with 8 bases separating them. The CDR3 contains 14 residues. Per the germline V gene, CDR1 is SEHNR and CDR2 is FQNEAQ (reference sequence). CDR3 region: CASSLRPPTDTQYF. CDR3 in DNA: TGTGCCAGCAGCTTAAGACCTCCCACAGATACGCAGTATTTT.

This clonotype was seen repeatedly, ten times or more. V gene TRBV4-2 combines with J gene TRBJ2-5; the match to TRBD2 covers 12 bases. J was trimmed by 9 bases and V by 1 base; bases with no gene match: 9. Germline V lookup: CDR1 LGHNA, CDR2 YNFKEQ. The CDR3 is 16 residues long. CDR3 sequence reads: CASSQASGGAGGSQYF. As DNA, the CDR3 is TGTGCCAGCAGCCAAGCTAGCGGGGGGGCCGGAGGGTCCCAGTACTTC.

The CDR3: CSARGSSGDRGAFF. CDR3 in DNA: TGCAGTGCTAGAGGCTCATCGGGGGACAGGGGAGCTTTCTTT. The gene calls are TRBV20-1 and TRBJ1-1, with 10 positions matching TRBD1. Unmatched junction bases numbered 9, after V lost 1 base and J lost 10 bases. The CDR3 is 14 residues long. Germline CDR1 is DFQATT and CDR2 is SNEGSKA (reference sequence).

The gene calls are TRBV28 and TRBJ2-7; D is perhaps TRBD1 (6 bases). The germline CDR1 and CDR2 sequences are MDHEN and SYDVKM. There are 13 residues in the CDR3. V was cut by 3 bases and J by 5 bases, with 11 bases left in between. DNA of the CDR3: TGTGCCAGCAGTTTTGCAGGGGTGGACGAGCAGTACGTC. Translated, it gives CASSFAGVDEQYV.

This sequence joins TRBV27 and TRBJ2-6, with TRBD1 identical over 9 bases. The germline V gene has CDR1 MNHEY and CDR2 SMNVEV (reference sequence). The CDR3 runs to 17 residues. V lost 3 bases, J lost 4 bases, and 7 bases stayed unmatched. The CDR3 reads CASSFLGQGRGANVLTF. For the CDR3, the DNA is TGTGCCAGCAGTTTTTTGGGACAGGGTAGGGGGGCCAACGTCCTGACTTTC. The variable domain in full, completed from reference TRBV27 and TRBJ2-6, reads EAQVTQNPRYLITVTGKKLTVTCSQNMNHEYMSWYRQDPGLGLRQIYYSMNVEVTDKGDVPEGYKVSRKEKRNFPLILESPSPNQTSLYFCASSFLGQGRGANVLTFGAGSRLTVL.

This clonotype was seen a few times. The V gene is TRBV3-1, the J gene TRBJ1-1; weak D call: TRBD1 (6 bases). Germline V CDR1 and CDR2: LGHDT, YNNKEL (reference sequence). V dropped 2 bases and J dropped 8 bases, with 12 bases sitting between them. There are 13 residues in the CDR3. DNA for the CDR3: TGTGCCAGCAGCCAAAGTGTCGGGGGCGAAGCTTTCTTT. It codes for CASSQSVGGEAFF.

The sample holds a few counts of this clonotype. The rearrangement uses TRBV9 and TRBJ1-2, with a possible D match to TRBD1 (5 bases). The CDR3 totals 14 residues. Germline V gene data show CDR1 as SGDLS and CDR2 as YYNGEE. Trimming shortened V by 4 bases and J by 3 bases, and 13 bases separated the two germline ends. The CDR3 region has the DNA TGTGCCAGCAGCTCCCATCGGGGGGACTATGGCTACACCTTC. The encoded protein is CASSSHRGDYGYTF.

This clonotype was detected ten times or more. The chain couples TRBV12-3 or TRBV12-4 to TRBJ2-5; 8 bases line up with TRBD1. The V gene end was trimmed by 6 bases and the J gene end by 3 bases; junction bases not matched to a gene: 6. This CDR3 spans 14 amino acids. The CDR3 loop is CASRLGQGEETQYF. DNA for the CDR3: TGTGCCAGCAGGCTAGGACAGGGTGAAGAGACCCAGTACTTC.

In this sample, this clonotype turned up a few times. The V and J genes are TRBV7-2 and TRBJ1-5; no definite D call. This CDR3 is built from 15 residues. Deletions cut 2 bases from V and 1 base from J, with 9 bases between. CDR1 and CDR2 (germline): SGHTA, FQGNSA. The CDR3 spells CASSLMGRSNQPQHF. For the CDR3, the DNA is TGTGCCAGCAGCTTAATGGGAAGGAGCAATCAGCCCCAGCATTTT. Full variable domain (remainder filled in from reference TRBV7-2 and TRBJ1-5): GAGVSQSPSNKVTEKGKDVELRCDPISGHTALYWYRQSLGQGLEFLIYFQGNSAPDKSGLPSDRFSAERTGGSVSTLTIQRTQQEDSAVYLCASSLMGRSNQPQHFGDGTRLSIL.